The 13 T cell receptor beta chains presented below share a single source sample, sequenced in a study of blood T cell repertoires in COVID-19. The protocol was immunoSEQ multiplex PCR, while the TCRdb copy is restricted to in-frame clones and leaves out a portion. The sample holds under 200,000 clones; approximately 73% are singletons and the top ten take around 3.5%. Sequencing input: peripheral blood. The receptors come from a woman of 80 years or more with acute or convalescent COVID-19.

The chain employs TRBV15 and TRBJ1-6; no reliable D call. Germline V gene sequence: CDR1 LNHNV, CDR2 YYDKDF (reference sequence). Trimming stripped 0 bases from V and 8 bases from J, with 11 bases between. The CDR3 has 15 residues. The CDR3 protein is CATSRDRTDYSPLHF. DNA of the CDR3: TGTGCCACCAGCAGAGATCGAACAGATTATTCACCCCTCCACTTT.

This chain uses TRBV19 with TRBJ2-5; 10 bases are shared with TRBD2. The CDR3 is made up of 15 amino acids. Germline lookup yields CDR1 LNHDA and CDR2 SQIVND (reference sequence). With 3 bases clipped from V and 5 bases from J, the junction kept 6 bases outside the gene matches. The DNA for the CDR3 is TGTGCCAGTAGTATGGCTAGCGGGAGTGGGGAGACCCAGTACTTC. This gives the protein CASSMASGSGETQYF.

The rearrangement uses TRBV7-8 and TRBJ1-3; D ambiguous. V gave up 1 base and J gave up 4 bases, with 11 bases separating them. This CDR3 is built from 15 residues. Germline CDR1 and CDR2: SGHVS and FQNEAQ. The DNA for the CDR3 is TGTGCCAGCAGCTTAGGTGGAGGGCTCGGAAACACCATATATTTT. It translates to CASSLGGGLGNTIYF.

The V gene is TRBV7-2, the J gene TRBJ1-4, with 8 bases that match TRBD1. CDR1 is SGHTA, CDR2 FQGNSA, per germline. With V trimmed by 5 bases and J by 11 bases, 7 bases remained unmatched. This CDR3 contains 13 residues. The CDR3 DNA reads TGTGCCAGCAGCCCCCAGGGGGCCACCAAACTGTTTTTT. Translated, it gives CASSPQGATKLFF.

This clone was counted between two and nine times. V is TRBV6-1 and J is TRBJ1-2; TRBD1 might be the D (6 bases). This CDR3 has 16 residues. Germline V gene data show CDR1 as MNHNS and CDR2 as SASEGT. Trimming pared 1 base from V and 1 base from J, leaving 13 bases between. CDR3 region: CASSEGAGVFNYGYTF. The DNA of the CDR3 is TGTGCCAGCAGTGAAGGGGCAGGGGTGTTTAACTATGGCTACACCTTC.

This clone was seen more than once but under ten times. Other DNA sequences within the sample encode an identical CDR3. The rearrangement uses TRBV19 and TRBJ1-5; 7 positions match TRBD1. The CDR3 has 13 amino acids. CDR1 LNHDA and CDR2 SQIVND come from the germline V gene (reference sequence). V trimming: 3 bases; J trimming: 7 bases; junction bases outside the gene matches: 3. The CDR3 reads CASSIEGGQPQHF. The CDR3 DNA follows: TGTGCCAGTAGTATCGAAGGGGGCCAGCCCCAGCATTTT. The full variable domain, in which reference TRBV19 and TRBJ1-5 provide the parts outside the CDR3, is DGGITQSPKYLFRKEGQNVTLSCEQNLNHDAMYWYRQDPGQGLRLIYYSQIVNDFQKGDIAEGYSVSREKKESFPLTVTSAQKNPTAFYLCASSIEGGQPQHFGDGTRLSIL.

V is TRBV7-9 and J is TRBJ1-2; 7 nucleotides align to TRBD1. Germline lookup yields CDR1 SEHNR and CDR2 FQNEAQ (reference sequence). The CDR3 sequence is 15 residues long. V lost 0 bases to trimming and J lost 1 base; unmatched junction nucleotides: 2. DNA for the CDR3: TGTGCCAGCAGCTTAGCCGACAGGGTTAACTATGGCTACACCTTC. This translates into CASSLADRVNYGYTF.

This chain uses TRBV7-9 with TRBJ2-2; D perhaps matches TRBD1 (6 bases). CDR3 length equals 13 residues. V was clipped by 4 bases and J by 7 bases, with 10 bases between them. Germline assignment: CDR1 SEHNR and CDR2 FQNEAQ (reference sequence). Here the CDR3 reads CASSYRQVGELFF. The CDR3 nucleotides read TGTGCCAGCAGCTACCGACAGGTCGGGGAGCTGTTTTTT. Supplemented by reference TRBV7-9 and TRBJ2-2, the full variable domain reads DTGVSQNPRHKITKRGQNVTFRCDPISEHNRLYWYRQTLGQGPEFLTYFQNEAQLEKSRLLSDRFSAERPKGSFSTLEIQRTEQGDSAMYLCASSYRQVGELFFGEGSRLTVL.

The chain carries TRBV25-1 and TRBJ1-2, with D unclear. V was cut by 6 bases and J by 8 bases, with 16 bases left in between. Germline V gene lookup returns CDR1 MGHDK and CDR2 SYGVNS. This CDR3 is 13 amino acids long. Here the CDR3 reads CASSLFSNGGYTF. In nucleotides, the CDR3 is TGTGCCAGCAGCCTCTTTTCGAACGGGGGCTACACCTTC.

This clone was counted between two and nine times. This rearrangement joins TRBV5-4 to TRBJ1-6; possible D gene TRBD1, 5 bases. Germline values: CDR1 SGHNT, CDR2 YYREEE (reference sequence). V dropped 1 base and J dropped 5 bases, with 10 bases sitting between them. The CDR3 consists of 15 residues. The CDR3 spells CASSLFDRDNSPLHF. The CDR3, as DNA: TGTGCCAGCAGCTTGTTCGACAGAGATAATTCACCCCTCCACTTT.

The gene calls are TRBV18 and TRBJ2-1; 9 positions agree with TRBD2. The junction had 2 bases not matched to a gene; V was cut back by 1 base and J by 1 base. Germline-derived CDR1 and CDR2 are KGHSH and LQKENI. The CDR3 length is 16 residues. CDR3 region: CASSPLAGESYNEQFF. CDR3 DNA sequence: TGTGCCAGCTCACCACTAGCGGGAGAGTCCTACAATGAGCAGTTCTTC. Supplemented by reference TRBV18 and TRBJ2-1, the full variable domain reads NAGVMQNPRHLVRRRGQEARLRCSPMKGHSHVYWYRQLPEEGLKFMVYLQKENIIDESGMPKERFSAEFPKEGPSILRIQQVVRGDSAAYFCASSPLAGESYNEQFFGPGTRLTVL.

J is TRBJ1-5 and V is TRBV5-1; 8 nucleotides line up with TRBD1. This CDR3 is built from 16 residues. The V gene end was trimmed by 4 bases and the J gene end by 0 bases; junction bases not matched to a gene: 6. Germline V gene sequence: CDR1 SGHRS, CDR2 YFSETQ. CDR3 sequence reads: CASSATGTGSNQPQHF. CDR3 DNA: TGCGCCAGCAGCGCTACCGGGACAGGTAGCAATCAGCCCCAGCATTTT. The full variable domain, rest sourced from reference TRBV5-1 and TRBJ1-5, is KAGVTQTPRYLIKTRGQQVTLSCSPISGHRSVSWYQQTPGQGLQFLFEYFSETQRNKGNFPGRFSGRQFSNSRSEMNVSTLELGDSALYLCASSATGTGSNQPQHFGDGTRLSIL.

The rearrangement links TRBV10-3 to TRBJ2-7, with TRBD2 identical over 9 bases. V lost 0 bases, J lost 3 bases, and 6 bases stayed unmatched. This CDR3 is built from 16 residues. The germline V gene has CDR1 ENHRY and CDR2 SYGVKD. Written as DNA, the CDR3 is TGTGCCATCAGTGAGTCAAATAGCGGGGGCATCTACGAGCAGTACTTC. Protein sequence: CAISESNSGGIYEQYF.